These 4 T cell receptor beta chains came from one sample sequenced in a study of T cell changes during pregnancy in multiple sclerosis. The method was immunoSEQ multiplex PCR; TCRdb's version includes in-frame clones alone and lacks a portion of them. Of 40,000 to 55,000 clones listed, about nine tenths are singletons. The starting material was CD4+ T cells from peripheral blood mononuclear cells, obtained in the second trimester of pregnancy. The receptor set was obtained from a female donor with multiple sclerosis, enrolled in a pregnancy study.

V usage is TRBV9 and J usage is TRBJ2-1; 14 bases are a match to TRBD2. Germline lookup yields CDR1 SGDLS and CDR2 YYNGEE. The V gene end was trimmed by 2 bases and the J gene end by 5 bases; junction bases not matched to a gene: 9. The CDR3 has 18 residues. The CDR3 here is CASSVRLAGGAQDNEQFF. The DNA of the CDR3 is TGTGCCAGCAGCGTGCGACTAGCGGGGGGGGCCCAAGACAATGAGCAGTTCTTC.

V gene TRBV19 combines with J gene TRBJ1-1; D gene uncertain. Germline V gene data show CDR1 as LNHDA and CDR2 as SQIVND (reference sequence). The V gene lost 3 bases and the J gene lost 11 bases, with 16 bases spanning the gap. The CDR3 totals 13 residues. Written as DNA, the CDR3 is TGTGCCAGTAGTATTCCGCCCCGACAACGGGCTTTCTTT. Its protein product is CASSIPPRQRAFF.

V gene TRBV6-6 combines with J gene TRBJ1-1; D possibly corresponds to TRBD1 (5 bases). The CDR3 runs to 11 residues. Per the germline V gene, CDR1 is MNHNY and CDR2 is SVGAGI (reference sequence). V was cut by 2 bases and J by 8 bases, with 6 bases left in between. CDR3 nucleotide sequence: TGTGCCAGCAGTTACGGGGGGGAAGCTTTCTTT. Translation gives CASSYGGEAFF.

The chain combines TRBV18 with TRBJ2-1; a possible D gene is TRBD2 (7 bases). The CDR3 is 16 residues long. V lost 3 bases and J lost 8, with 20 bases in between. Germline V gene sequence: CDR1 KGHSH, CDR2 LQKENI. The CDR3 reads CASSPRIGGRVDEQFF. CDR3 in DNA: TGTGCCAGCTCACCGCGCATCGGGGGGCGGGTAGATGAGCAGTTCTTC.